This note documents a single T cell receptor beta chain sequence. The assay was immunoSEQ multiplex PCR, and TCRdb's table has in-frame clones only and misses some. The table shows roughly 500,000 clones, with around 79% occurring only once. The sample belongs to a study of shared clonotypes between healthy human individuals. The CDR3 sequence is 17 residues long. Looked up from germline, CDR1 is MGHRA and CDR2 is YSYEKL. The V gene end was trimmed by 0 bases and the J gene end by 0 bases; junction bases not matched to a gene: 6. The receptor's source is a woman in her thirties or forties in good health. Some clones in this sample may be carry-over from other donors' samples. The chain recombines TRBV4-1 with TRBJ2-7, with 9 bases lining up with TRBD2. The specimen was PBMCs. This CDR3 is CASSQEGGLATSYEQYF. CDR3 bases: TGCGCCAGCAGCCAAGAGGGGGGACTAGCAACCTCCTACGAGCAGTACTTC.